A single sample is the source of the 25 T cell receptor beta chains below, sequenced in a study of T-cell reconstitution after alpha-beta-depleted transplantation in children. The authors prepared the TCRbeta library with unique molecular identifiers. TCRdb processed the PCR reads anew with MiXCR; each CDR3 protein has one entry. In the table there are about 360,000 distinct CDR3 sequences, about an eighth of which are singletons. The sequencing here drew on PBMCs, taken from the stem cell graft. The receptor source for this set is a human donor who donated a stem cell graft to a child with Fanconi anemia.

The rearrangement uses TRBV10-2 and TRBJ2-7; D not certain. Trimming pared 6 bases from V and 7 bases from J, leaving 13 bases between. The CDR3 has 12 residues. CDR1 is WSHSY, CDR2 SAAADI, per germline. The CDR3 loop reads CASRDGLREQYF. Here the CDR3 DNA reads TGCGCCAGCAGGGACGGGTTAAGGGAGCAGTACTTC.

This clonotype has a handful of counts. The V call is TRBV18, the J call TRBJ1-5, with no clear D. Germline V CDR1 and CDR2: KGHSH, LQKENI. With 3 bases removed from V and 6 bases from J, the gap between germline ends came to 15 bases. The CDR3 runs to 15 residues. As DNA, the CDR3 is TGTGCCAGCTCACCCATGGACGGAACACTTCAGCCCCAGCATTTT. Translation: CASSPMDGTLQPQHF.

V is TRBV20-1 and J is TRBJ2-7; the D gene is possibly TRBD1 (6 bases). The CDR3 is 13 amino acids. Deletions cut 4 bases from V and 3 bases from J, with 13 bases between. From germline, CDR1 is DFQATT and CDR2 SNEGSKA (reference sequence). The CDR3 coding sequence is TGCAGTGCTAAAAAACAGGGTCACTACGAGCAGTACGTC. Encoded protein: CSAKKQGHYEQYV.

The CDR3 region is CASSLVPARGANVLTF. In DNA form, the CDR3 reads TGTGCCAGCAGCTTAGTACCGGCGCGGGGGGCCAACGTCCTGACTTTC. The chain couples TRBV11-2 to TRBJ2-6; D not resolved. CDR1 is SGHAT and CDR2 is FQNNGV in the germline V gene. This CDR3 is 16 amino acids long. V was trimmed by 1 base and J by 4 bases, leaving 11 bases between them.

The rearrangement joins TRBV27 to TRBJ2-5; the D gene is possibly TRBD2 (5 bases). V lost 5 bases to trimming and J lost 5 bases, with 12 bases between them. The CDR3 covers 13 residues. Germline V gene sequence: CDR1 MNHEY, CDR2 SMNVEV (reference sequence). In nucleotides, the CDR3 is TGTGCCAGCAGTCCCCGGGGTGGGGAGACCCAGTACTTC. Encoded protein: CASSPRGGETQYF.

This clonotype was seen ten or more times. The chain uses TRBV12-3 or TRBV12-4 and TRBJ1-6; D gene uncertain. The CDR3 has 10 amino acids. Trimming removed 9 bases at V and 7 bases at J, with 4 bases between. The CDR3 loop reads CARRNSPLHF. The CDR3 bases are TGTGCCAGACGCAATTCACCCCTCCACTTT.

This clonotype occurred a few times. V gene TRBV12-3 or TRBV12-4 combines with J gene TRBJ1-2; D possibly corresponds to TRBD1 (5 bases). Trimming shortened V by 5 bases and J by 4 bases, and 14 bases separated the two germline ends. This CDR3 comprises 14 residues. CDR3 in amino acids: CASSLGGGSYGYTF. The CDR3 nucleotides read TGTGCCAGCAGTCTGGGTGGGGGGTCCTATGGCTACACCTTC.

This clonotype came up many times. The chain uses TRBV20-1 and TRBJ2-5; D unclear. The germline gives CDR1 DFQATT, CDR2 SNEGSKA (reference sequence). The CDR3 runs to 13 residues. CDR3: CSPTARITETQYF. The DNA for the CDR3 is TGCAGCCCTACGGCGAGGATAACGGAGACCCAGTACTTC.

V and J are TRBV24-1 and TRBJ2-2; D might be TRBD2 (5 bases). This CDR3 is 14 amino acids long. Germline V lookup: CDR1 KGHDR, CDR2 SFDVKD. V was pared by 3 bases and J by 5 bases, with 9 bases between. CDR3 residues: CATSDHGETGELFF. CDR3 in DNA: TGTGCCACCAGTGATCACGGGGAAACCGGGGAGCTGTTTTTT.

Many counts were recorded for this clonotype. CDR3 nucleotides: TGTGCCAGCAGCTTACATCTCCCGCCAGGGGGAGAAGAAAAACTGTTTTTT. It codes for CASSLHLPPGGEEKLFF. The gene calls are TRBV5-6 and TRBJ1-4; 7 bases map to TRBD1. CDR1 SGHDT and CDR2 YYEEEE come from the germline V gene. V was pared by 2 bases and J by 8 bases, with 15 bases of the junction left unmatched. This CDR3 comprises 17 residues.

This clonotype was observed a handful of times. V usage is TRBV9 and J usage is TRBJ2-3; D unclear. Germline-derived CDR1 and CDR2 are SGDLS and YYNGEE. The CDR3 length is 14 residues. V gave up 2 bases and J gave up 4 bases, with 11 bases separating them. CDR3 residues: CASSVGPNSDTQYF. The CDR3 DNA is TGTGCCAGCAGCGTTGGGCCCAACTCAGATACGCAGTATTTT.

The chain uses TRBV7-6 and TRBJ2-2, with D maybe TRBD1 (5 bases). The CDR3 extends over 15 amino acids. Trimming pared 4 bases from V and 4 bases from J, leaving 13 bases between. The germline V gene has CDR1 SGHVS and CDR2 FNYEAQ. As DNA, the CDR3 is TGTGCCAGCAGCTGGATAGGGGTGGGCACCGGGGAGCTGTTTTTT. It is translated as CASSWIGVGTGELFF.

This clonotype turned up a few times. The V and J genes are TRBV6-5 and TRBJ1-2, with TRBD1 matching 9 bases. The CDR3 is 13 residues long. From germline, CDR1 is MNHEY and CDR2 SVGAGI. V lost 4 bases, J lost 7 bases, and 4 bases stayed unmatched. For the CDR3, the DNA is TGTGCCAGCAGTTCTGGACAGGGGTTTGGCTACACCTTC. Amino acids: CASSSGQGFGYTF.

This clonotype was seen a few times. The genes are TRBV7-8 and TRBJ1-1; TRBD1 is a possible D gene (5 bases). CDR3 length: 15 amino acids. In germline, CDR1 is SGHVS, CDR2 FQNEAQ. Trimming cost V 5 bases and J 3 bases, with 16 bases left between them. CDR3 in DNA: TGTGCCAGCAGCCCTCGTGTGGGGCGCGACACTGAAGCTTTCTTT. This codes for CASSPRVGRDTEAFF.

This clonotype has just a few counts. V and J are TRBV7-2 and TRBJ2-3; D may match TRBD1 or TRBD2 (5 bases each). Trimming took off 0 bases at V and 6 bases at J, with 10 bases between the two ends. The CDR3 is 14 residues long. Germline CDR1 reads SGHTA; CDR2 reads FQGNSA. The CDR3 region is CASSLAGTGDTQYF. The CDR3 DNA sequence: TGTGCCAGCAGCTTAGCTGGGACGGGGGATACGCAGTATTTT.

This sequence joins TRBV30 and TRBJ2-2, with 11 bases fitting TRBD2. Looked up from germline, CDR1 is GTSNPN and CDR2 is SVGIG (reference sequence). This CDR3 contains 15 residues. V lost 3 bases to trimming and J lost 5 bases; unmatched junction nucleotides: 5. The CDR3 sequence is CAWSAIAGGTGELFF. CDR3 in DNA: TGTGCCTGGAGCGCGATAGCGGGGGGGACCGGGGAGCTGTTTTTT.

This clonotype turned up a few times. V usage is TRBV3-1 and J usage is TRBJ1-4, with a tentative D call TRBD1 (5 bases). There are 14 residues in the CDR3. Germline V gene sequence: CDR1 LGHDT, CDR2 YNNKEL (reference sequence). Trimming stripped 1 base from V and 11 bases from J, with 14 bases between. Here the CDR3 reads CASSQGTTTLKLFF. CDR3 nucleotide sequence: TGTGCCAGCAGCCAAGGGACAACGACGCTCAAACTGTTTTTT.

There are a few counts of this clonotype. The rearrangement joins TRBV4-1 to TRBJ2-1; D is possibly TRBD1 (6 bases). With 1 base removed from V and 0 bases from J, the gap between germline ends came to 13 bases. The germline V gene encodes CDR1 MGHRA and CDR2 YSYEKL. CDR3 length equals 17 residues. The CDR3, as DNA: TGCGCCAGCAGCCAAGTTCCAGGGGTAAGCTCCTACAATGAGCAGTTCTTC. Translated: CASSQVPGVSSYNEQFF.

This clonotype has more than one count but fewer than ten. This chain links TRBV28 with TRBJ2-7; D unclear. CDR1 and CDR2 (germline): MDHEN, SYDVKM. Trimming took off 2 bases at V and 6 bases at J, with 8 bases between the two ends. This CDR3 is built from 12 residues. CDR3 bases: TGTGCCAGCAGTTTAGGTACGGGCGAGCAGTACGTC. It translates to CASSLGTGEQYV.

The V call is TRBV9, the J call TRBJ1-2; D ambiguous. The germline CDR1 and CDR2 sequences are SGDLS and YYNGEE. V lost 0 bases and J 5 bases, leaving 8 bases between the germline ends. The CDR3 length is 13 residues. The CDR3: CASSVDQRYGYTF. CDR3 nucleotides: TGTGCCAGCAGCGTAGATCAGCGATATGGCTACACCTTC. The whole variable domain, filled in from reference TRBV9 and TRBJ1-2, reads DSGVTQTPKHLITATGQRVTLRCSPRSGDLSVYWYQQSLDQGLQFLIQYYNGEERAKGNILERFSAQQFPDLHSELNLSSLELGDSALYFCASSVDQRYGYTFGSGTRLTVV.

The table lists this clonotype with a few counts. The chain uses TRBV5-1 and TRBJ2-2; D call uncertain. Germline-derived CDR1 and CDR2 are SGHRS and YFSETQ. Trimming stripped 1 base from V and 2 bases from J, with 6 bases between. The CDR3 sequence is 14 residues long. The CDR3 sequence is CASSLRPNTGELFF. The CDR3, as DNA: TGCGCCAGCAGCTTGCGACCAAACACCGGGGAGCTGTTTTTT. The full variable domain, in which reference TRBV5-1 and TRBJ2-2 provide the parts outside the CDR3, is KAGVTQTPRYLIKTRGQQVTLSCSPISGHRSVSWYQQTPGQGLQFLFEYFSETQRNKGNFPGRFSGRQFSNSRSEMNVSTLELGDSALYLCASSLRPNTGELFFGEGSRLTVL.

This clonotype occurred many times. V gene TRBV25-1 combines with J gene TRBJ1-1; D uncertain. V lost 2 bases and J lost 3, with 7 bases in between. Germline V lookup: CDR1 MGHDK, CDR2 SYGVNS. The CDR3 length is 13 residues. The CDR3 loop reads CASSEILDTEAFF. Here the CDR3 DNA reads TGTGCCAGCAGTGAAATTTTGGACACTGAAGCTTTCTTT.

This chain joins TRBV3-1 and TRBJ1-1; no clear D. V lost 2 bases to trimming and J lost 7 bases, with 11 bases between them. The CDR3 length is 13 residues. CDR1 is LGHDT, CDR2 YNNKEL, per germline (reference sequence). The CDR3 sequence is CASSQFNGGEAFF. Written as DNA, the CDR3 is TGTGCCAGCAGCCAATTTAACGGAGGTGAAGCTTTCTTT. The variable domain in full, with the rest retrieved from reference TRBV3-1 and TRBJ1-1, is DTAVSQTPKYLVTQMGNDKSIKCEQNLGHDTMYWYKQDSKKFLKIMFSYNNKELIINETVPNRFSPKSPDKAHLNLHINSLELGDSAVYFCASSQFNGGEAFFGQGTRLTVV.

The chain is built from TRBV10-3 and TRBJ1-1; possibly TRBD1 for D (5 bases). Germline values: CDR1 ENHRY, CDR2 SYGVKD. The CDR3 is made up of 15 amino acids. The V end lost 4 bases, the J end lost 2 bases, and 14 bases lay between the germline ends. CDR3 nucleotide sequence: TGTGCCATCAGTGGCTCATTGACAGCTAACACTGAAGCTTTCTTT. Its translation: CAISGSLTANTEAFF.

This clonotype was detected ten times or more. This chain joins TRBV10-3 and TRBJ2-1; 10 bases are shared with TRBD2. Germline CDR1 ENHRY, CDR2 SYGVKD. V was pared by 4 bases and J by 9 bases, with 9 bases of the junction left unmatched. The CDR3 runs to 15 residues. CDR3 nucleotide sequence: TGTGCCATCAGTGTGGAGCGGGGGGGCTCTAGTGAGCAGTTCTTC. Its protein is CAISVERGGSSEQFF.